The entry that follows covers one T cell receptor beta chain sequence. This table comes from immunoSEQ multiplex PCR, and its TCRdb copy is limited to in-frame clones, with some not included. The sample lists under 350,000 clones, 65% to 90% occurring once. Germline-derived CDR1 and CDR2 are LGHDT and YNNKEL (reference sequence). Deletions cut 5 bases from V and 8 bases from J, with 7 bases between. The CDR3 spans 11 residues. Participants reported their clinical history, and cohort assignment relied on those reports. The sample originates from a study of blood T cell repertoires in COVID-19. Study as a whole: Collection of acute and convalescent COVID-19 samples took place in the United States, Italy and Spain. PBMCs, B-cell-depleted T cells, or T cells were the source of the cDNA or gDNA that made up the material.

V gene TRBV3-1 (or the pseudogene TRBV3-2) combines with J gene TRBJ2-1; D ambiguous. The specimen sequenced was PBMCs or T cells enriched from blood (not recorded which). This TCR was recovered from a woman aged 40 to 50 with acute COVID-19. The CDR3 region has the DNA TGTGCCAGCAGCTTCCTCGATGAGCAGTTCTTC. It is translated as CASSFLDEQFF.